The subject of this entry is one T cell receptor beta chain. Its antigen is unknown. Base-call qualities are not available, and no considerably larger clone is one nucleotide away. This sample was taken from a study of beta chain features in type 1 diabetes (dated by TCRdb to the late 2010s). Turning to the overall study: No differences in mean age, gender distribution, total cell number or subset yield were found between patients and healthy donors. A total of under 120,000,000 sorted cells were examined across all samples, and RNA yield correlated strongly with the number of cells per subset. In the study, TCRB repertoires of sorted circulating CD4+ T cell subsets from recently diagnosed type 1 diabetes patients were compared with those of matched healthy donors. Whereas all 30 or so donors provided naive and central memory subsets, regulatory and stem cell-like memory subsets were isolated from just 8 patients and about 8 healthy donors. Beyond this particular receptor, the publication reports: Because cDNA rather than genomic DNA was sequenced, highly expressing activated cells could have been over-represented, although no difference in activation and CD3 levels was found between groups. Because small numbers of individuals were included in the HLA sub-analyses, any influence of HLA type on TCRB rearrangement was left unresolved. Patients with type 1 diabetes made fewer insertions and deleted more nucleotides at VDJ recombination sites, implying thymic rearrangement abnormalities. Naive, central memory and regulatory TCRB repertoires appeared more similar among patients than among healthy donors. PCR might favor shorter templates, but patient and control samples were amplified and corrected together, so any skew would affect both groups equally. A moderate but significant shortening of TCRB CDR3 length was observed in type 1 diabetes patients in all four CD4+ subsets.

Each donor gave one peripheral blood draw, approximately 110 mL on average, collected into heparinised tubes. Naive, central memory, regulatory and stem cell-like memory CD4+ T cells were sorted on a BD FACSAria II using a panel including CD45RO, CCR7, CD25, CD127, CD95 and CD27. A purity above 95% was achieved for all sorted populations. PBMCs were isolated immediately by Lymphoprep density gradient centrifugation and stained directly without culture. So that batch effects would be minimized, each experiment stained and sorted samples in pairs, pairing one healthy donor with one patient. CDR1 and CDR2 (SGDLS, YYNGEE) derive from the germline V gene. Measured from the cysteine to the phenylalanine, the CDR3 is 16 residues long. The CDR3 DNA has 48 bases and is translated from base 1. V trim: 0 bases; J trim: 4 bases; unmatched bases: 5. All of the isolated RNA was reverse transcribed with the High Capacity cDNA Reverse Transcription Kit, so expressed TCRB transcripts were sequenced. Deep immunoSEQ sequencing was applied to naive, central memory and regulatory T cell samples, giving an average of about 3.57 million total reads per sample. Sorted cells were lysed in RLT buffer and RNA was extracted with DNase-treated RNeasy Micro or Mini kits, depending on cell number. To prevent cross-contamination, each cell subset was processed individually, whereas patient and healthy donor samples were processed jointly. The immunoSEQ multiplex PCR was used to amplify TCRB sequences from cDNA, yielding 87-bp fragments that span the CDR3 region. Sequencing of the amplicons was performed on the Illumina HiSeq platform. In the paper's pipeline: Synthetic template baselines were used to correct PCR bias computationally, reads within Hamming distance 2 were collapsed together, and singletons that could not be merged were discarded. Reads were aligned to IMGT to assign V, D and J genes, CDR3 length, and insertions or deletions at six rearrangement sites. Within each subset, clonotype counts were normalized to the number of sorted cells before true diversity and Gini coefficients were calculated with the tcR R package. The overlap coefficient, calculated on TCRB nucleotide sequences, was used to quantify repertoire sharing. Out-of-frame TCRB sequences from naive cells were analyzed as a proxy for the pre-selection repertoire. This immuneACCESS table, as held by TCRdb, lists in-frame sequences with V and J called but not all clones. Of the missing ones, under half trace to an unresolved V gene in checked studies; the others have no known cause. The DNA was the basis for D and trimming; V, J and clone size are from that table. This sample is represented by 630,000 or so clones; over 13% of them were singletons. The ten biggest clones cover 0.03% to 0.04% of the sample.

The sequenced material came from naive CD4+ T cells from blood. What the cell subset or site label conveys for this sample: true naive CD4+ T cells. The source is a man aged 18 to 30 with type 1 diabetes. Recombination connected TRBV9 to TRBJ2-1, and 9 bases in between align with TRBD1. The DNA sequence reads TGTGCCAGCAGCGTAGCGCCGGGACAGGGTTACAATGAGCAGTTCTTC. Its protein product is CASSVAPGQGYNEQFF.